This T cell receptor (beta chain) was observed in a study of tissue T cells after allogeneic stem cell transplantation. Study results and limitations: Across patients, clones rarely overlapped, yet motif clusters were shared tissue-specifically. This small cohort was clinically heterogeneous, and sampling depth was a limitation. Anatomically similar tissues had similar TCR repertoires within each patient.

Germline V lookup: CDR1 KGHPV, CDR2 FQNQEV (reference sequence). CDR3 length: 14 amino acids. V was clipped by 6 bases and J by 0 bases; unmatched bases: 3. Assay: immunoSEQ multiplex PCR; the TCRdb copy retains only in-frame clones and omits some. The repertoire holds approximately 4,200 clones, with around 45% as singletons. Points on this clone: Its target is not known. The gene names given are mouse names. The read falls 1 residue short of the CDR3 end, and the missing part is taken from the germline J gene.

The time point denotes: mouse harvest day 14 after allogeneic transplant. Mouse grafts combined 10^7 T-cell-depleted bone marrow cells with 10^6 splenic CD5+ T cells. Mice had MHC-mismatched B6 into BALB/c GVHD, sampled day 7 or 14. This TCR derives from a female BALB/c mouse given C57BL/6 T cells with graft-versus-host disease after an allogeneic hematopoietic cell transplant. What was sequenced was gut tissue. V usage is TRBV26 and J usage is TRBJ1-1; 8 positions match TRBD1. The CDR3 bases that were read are TGTGCCAGCAGCCCGGGACAGGAGAACACAGAAGTCTTC. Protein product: CASSPGQENTEVF. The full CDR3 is CASSPGQENTEVFF.